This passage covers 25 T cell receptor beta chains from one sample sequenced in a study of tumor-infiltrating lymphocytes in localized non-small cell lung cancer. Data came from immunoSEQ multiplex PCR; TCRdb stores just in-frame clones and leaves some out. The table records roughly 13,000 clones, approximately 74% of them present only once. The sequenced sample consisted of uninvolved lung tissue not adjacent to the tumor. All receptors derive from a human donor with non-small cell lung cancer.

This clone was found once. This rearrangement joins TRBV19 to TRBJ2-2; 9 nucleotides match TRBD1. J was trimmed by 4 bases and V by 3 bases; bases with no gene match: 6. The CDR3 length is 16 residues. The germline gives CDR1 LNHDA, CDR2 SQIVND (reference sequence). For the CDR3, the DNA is TGTGCCAGTAGTATTTTTTGGGACAGGGCCACCGGGGAGCTGTTTTTT. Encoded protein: CASSIFWDRATGELFF.

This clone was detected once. This CDR3 is CATESGTDTGELFF. Written as DNA, the CDR3 is TGTGCCACCGAAAGCGGGACTGACACCGGGGAGCTGTTTTTT. The rearrangement joins TRBV18 to TRBJ2-2, with TRBD2 matching 7 bases. J was trimmed by 3 bases and V by 10 bases; bases with no gene match: 8. The CDR3 contains 14 residues. Germline values: CDR1 KGHSH, CDR2 LQKENI.

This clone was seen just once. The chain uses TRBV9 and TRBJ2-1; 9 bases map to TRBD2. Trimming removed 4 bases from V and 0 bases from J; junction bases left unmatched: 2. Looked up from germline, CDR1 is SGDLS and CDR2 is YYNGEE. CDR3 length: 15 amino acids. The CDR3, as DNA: TGTGCCAGCAGCTTAGCGGGGGCCTCCTACAATGAGCAGTTCTTC. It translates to CASSLAGASYNEQFF.

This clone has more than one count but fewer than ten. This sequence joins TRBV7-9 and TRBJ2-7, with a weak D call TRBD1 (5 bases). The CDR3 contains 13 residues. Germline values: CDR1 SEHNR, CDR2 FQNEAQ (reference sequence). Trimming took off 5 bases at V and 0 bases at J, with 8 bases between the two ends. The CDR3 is CASSPGISYEQYF. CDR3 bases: TGTGCCAGCAGCCCAGGGATCTCCTACGAGCAGTACTTC.

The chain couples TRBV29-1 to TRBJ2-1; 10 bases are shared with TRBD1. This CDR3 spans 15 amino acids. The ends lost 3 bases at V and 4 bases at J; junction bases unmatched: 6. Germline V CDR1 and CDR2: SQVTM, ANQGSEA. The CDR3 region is CSVDGRQGAYNEQFF. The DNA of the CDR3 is TGCAGCGTTGACGGTCGACAGGGGGCGTACAATGAGCAGTTCTTC.

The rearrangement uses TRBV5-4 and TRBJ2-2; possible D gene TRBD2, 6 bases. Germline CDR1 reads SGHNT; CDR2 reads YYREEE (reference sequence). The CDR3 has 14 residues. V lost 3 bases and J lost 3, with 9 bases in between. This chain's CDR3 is CASSSTRYTGELFF. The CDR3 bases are TGTGCCAGCAGCTCGACTAGATACACCGGGGAGCTGTTTTTT.

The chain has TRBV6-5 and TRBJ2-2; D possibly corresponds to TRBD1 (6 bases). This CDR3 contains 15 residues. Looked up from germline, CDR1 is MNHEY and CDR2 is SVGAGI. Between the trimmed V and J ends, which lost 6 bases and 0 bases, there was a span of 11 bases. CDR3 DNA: TGTGCCAGCAGACTCGACAGGTCGAACACCGGGGAGCTGTTTTTT. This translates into CASRLDRSNTGELFF.

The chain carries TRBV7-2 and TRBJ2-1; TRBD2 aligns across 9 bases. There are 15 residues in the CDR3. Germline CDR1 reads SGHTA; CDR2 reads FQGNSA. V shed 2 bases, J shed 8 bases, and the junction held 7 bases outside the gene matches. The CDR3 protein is CASSLISGGFDEQFF. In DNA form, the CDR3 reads TGTGCCAGCAGCTTAATTAGCGGGGGATTCGATGAGCAGTTCTTC.

CDR3 region: CASSQDSAGDVADTQYF. The CDR3 DNA sequence: TGTGCCAGCAGCCAAGATTCAGCGGGAGATGTCGCAGATACGCAGTATTTT. V usage is TRBV7-2 and J usage is TRBJ2-3; 8 nucleotides line up with TRBD2. Unmatched junction bases numbered 14, after V lost 5 bases and J lost 4 bases. Per the germline V gene, CDR1 is SGHTA and CDR2 is FQGNSA. CDR3 length equals 17 residues.

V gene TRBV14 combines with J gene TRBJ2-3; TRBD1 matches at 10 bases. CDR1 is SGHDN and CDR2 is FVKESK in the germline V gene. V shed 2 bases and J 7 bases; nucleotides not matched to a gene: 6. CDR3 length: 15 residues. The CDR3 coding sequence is TGTGCCAGCAGCCAAAGGGGGACAGGGGCCCATACGCAGTATTTT. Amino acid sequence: CASSQRGTGAHTQYF.

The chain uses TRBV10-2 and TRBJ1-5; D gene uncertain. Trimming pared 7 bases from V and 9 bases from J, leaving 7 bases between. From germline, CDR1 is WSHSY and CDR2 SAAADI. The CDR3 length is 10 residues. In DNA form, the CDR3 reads TGCGCCAGCATCTACTGGCCCCAGCATTTT. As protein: CASIYWPQHF.

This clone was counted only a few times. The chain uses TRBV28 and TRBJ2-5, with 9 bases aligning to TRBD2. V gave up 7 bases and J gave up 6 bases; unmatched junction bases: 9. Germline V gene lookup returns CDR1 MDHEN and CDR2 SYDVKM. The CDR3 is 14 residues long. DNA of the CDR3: TGTGCCAGCAAGGGCGGGGGGGCCCCAAAGACCCAGTACTTC. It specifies CASKGGGAPKTQYF. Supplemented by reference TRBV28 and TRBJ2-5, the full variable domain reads DVKVTQSSRYLVKRTGEKVFLECVQDMDHENMFWYRQDPGLGLRLIYFSYDVKMKEKGDIPEGYSVSREKKERFSLILESASTNQTSMYLCASKGGGAPKTQYFGPGTRLLVL.

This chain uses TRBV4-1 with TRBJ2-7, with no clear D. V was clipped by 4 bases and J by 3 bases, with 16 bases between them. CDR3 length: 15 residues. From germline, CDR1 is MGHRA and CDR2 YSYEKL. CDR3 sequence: CASSPSAASSYEQYF. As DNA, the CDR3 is TGCGCCAGCAGCCCTTCGGCGGCCTCAAGCTACGAGCAGTACTTC.

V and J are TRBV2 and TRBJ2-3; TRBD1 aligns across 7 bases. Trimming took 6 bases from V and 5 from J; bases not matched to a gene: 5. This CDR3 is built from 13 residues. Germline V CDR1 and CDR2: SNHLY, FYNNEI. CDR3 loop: CASRTGFRDTQYF. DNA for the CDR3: TGTGCCAGCAGGACAGGGTTTAGAGATACGCAGTATTTT.

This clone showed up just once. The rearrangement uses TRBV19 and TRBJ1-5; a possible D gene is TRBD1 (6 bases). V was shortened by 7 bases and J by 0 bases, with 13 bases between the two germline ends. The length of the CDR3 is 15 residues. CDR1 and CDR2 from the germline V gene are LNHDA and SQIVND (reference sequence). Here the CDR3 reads CASTQGQYSNQPQHF. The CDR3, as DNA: TGTGCCAGTACCCAAGGACAGTATAGCAATCAGCCCCAGCATTTT. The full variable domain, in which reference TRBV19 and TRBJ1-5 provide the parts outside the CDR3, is DGGITQSPKYLFRKEGQNVTLSCEQNLNHDAMYWYRQDPGQGLRLIYYSQIVNDFQKGDIAEGYSVSREKKESFPLTVTSAQKNPTAFYLCASTQGQYSNQPQHFGDGTRLSIL.

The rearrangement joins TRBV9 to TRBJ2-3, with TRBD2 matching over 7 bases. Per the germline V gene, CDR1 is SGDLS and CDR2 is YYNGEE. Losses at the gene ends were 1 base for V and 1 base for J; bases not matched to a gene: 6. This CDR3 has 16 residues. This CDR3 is CASSVTGGDRTDTQYF. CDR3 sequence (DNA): TGTGCCAGCAGCGTAACTGGGGGGGATCGCACAGATACGCAGTATTTT.

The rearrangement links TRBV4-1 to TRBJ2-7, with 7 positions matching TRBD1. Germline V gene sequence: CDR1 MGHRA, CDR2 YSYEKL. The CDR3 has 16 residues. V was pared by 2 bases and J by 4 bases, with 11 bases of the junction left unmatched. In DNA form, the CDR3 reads TGCGCCAGCAGCCAACATACCTGGGACAGAAAATACGAGCAGTACTTC. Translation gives CASSQHTWDRKYEQYF.

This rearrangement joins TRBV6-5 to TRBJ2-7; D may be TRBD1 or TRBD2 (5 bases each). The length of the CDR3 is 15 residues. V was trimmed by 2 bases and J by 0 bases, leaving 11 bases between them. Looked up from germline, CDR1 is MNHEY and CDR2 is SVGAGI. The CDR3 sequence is CASSYRGESSYEQYF. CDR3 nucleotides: TGTGCCAGCAGTTACCGAGGGGAGAGCTCCTACGAGCAGTACTTC.

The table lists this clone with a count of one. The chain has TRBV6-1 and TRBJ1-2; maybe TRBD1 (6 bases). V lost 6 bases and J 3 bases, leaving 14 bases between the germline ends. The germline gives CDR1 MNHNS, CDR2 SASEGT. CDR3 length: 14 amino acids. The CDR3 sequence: CASRIKGGHYGYTF. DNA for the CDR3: TGTGCCAGCAGGATCAAGGGGGGACACTATGGCTACACCTTC.

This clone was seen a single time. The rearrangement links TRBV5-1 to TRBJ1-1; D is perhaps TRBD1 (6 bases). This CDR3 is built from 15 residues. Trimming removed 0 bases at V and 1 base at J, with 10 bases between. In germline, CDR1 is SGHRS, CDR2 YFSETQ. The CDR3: CASSLEGVWNTEAFF. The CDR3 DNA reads TGCGCCAGCAGCTTGGAGGGGGTATGGAACACTGAAGCTTTCTTT.

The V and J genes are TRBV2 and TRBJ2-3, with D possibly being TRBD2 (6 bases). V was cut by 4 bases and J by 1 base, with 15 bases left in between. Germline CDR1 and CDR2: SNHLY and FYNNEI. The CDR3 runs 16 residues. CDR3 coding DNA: TGTGCCAGCAGTGGTTGGGACTGGGGTCGCACAGATACGCAGTATTTT. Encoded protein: CASSGWDWGRTDTQYF. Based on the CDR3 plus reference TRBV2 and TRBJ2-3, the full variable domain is EPEVTQTPSHQVTQMGQEVILRCVPISNHLYFYWYRQILGQKVEFLVSFYNNEISEKSEIFDDQFSVERPDGSNFTLKIRSTKLEDSAMYFCASSGWDWGRTDTQYFGPGTRLTVL.

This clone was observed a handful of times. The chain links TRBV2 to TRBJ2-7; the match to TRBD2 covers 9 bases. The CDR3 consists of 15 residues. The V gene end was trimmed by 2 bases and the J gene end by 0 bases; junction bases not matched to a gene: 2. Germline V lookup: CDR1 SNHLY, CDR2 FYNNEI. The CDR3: CASSEQAGGSYEQYF. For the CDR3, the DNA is TGTGCCAGCAGTGAACAAGCGGGGGGCTCCTACGAGCAGTACTTC.

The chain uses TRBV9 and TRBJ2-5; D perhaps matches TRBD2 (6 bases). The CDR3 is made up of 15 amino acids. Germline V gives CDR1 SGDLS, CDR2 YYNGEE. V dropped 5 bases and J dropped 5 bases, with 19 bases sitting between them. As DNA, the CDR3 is TGTGCCAGCAGTGGAGGGGTACTCTACGGGGAGACCCAGTACTTC. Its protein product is CASSGGVLYGETQYF.

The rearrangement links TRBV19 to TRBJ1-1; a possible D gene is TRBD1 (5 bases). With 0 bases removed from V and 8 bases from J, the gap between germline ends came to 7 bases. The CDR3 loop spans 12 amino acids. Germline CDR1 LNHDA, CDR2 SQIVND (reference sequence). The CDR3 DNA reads TGTGCCAGTAGTATAGATGGGGGAGAAGCTTTCTTT. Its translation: CASSIDGGEAFF.

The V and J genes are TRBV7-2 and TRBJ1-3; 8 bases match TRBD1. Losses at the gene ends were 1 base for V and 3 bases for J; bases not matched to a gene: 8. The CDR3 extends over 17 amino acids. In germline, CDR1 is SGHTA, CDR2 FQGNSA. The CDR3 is CASSLVAGGGFGNTIYF. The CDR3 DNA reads TGTGCCAGCAGCTTAGTCGCAGGGGGCGGATTTGGAAACACCATATATTTT.